This note documents a single T cell receptor beta chain sequence. Its antigen is as yet unknown. This specimen comes from a study of cytomegalovirus exposure and HLA in healthy donors. With 60 Vbeta and 13 Jbeta primers, the PCR was carried out. The assay was immunoSEQ multiplex PCR, and TCRdb's table has in-frame clones only and misses some. The sample consists of roughly 190,000 clones, about 62% of them appearing once. Study conclusions and caveats: Roughly uniform depth of sequencing across donors was assumed in presence/absence analyses. There were three CMV-associated chains whose specificity for CMV antigens was confirmed in vitro. In a later analysis, TCR beta V- and J-gene trimming showed a link to a missense DCLRE1C variant.

This CDR3 has 14 residues. The V end lost 4 bases, the J end lost 1 base, and 10 bases lay between the germline ends. Per germline, CDR1 SGHTA and CDR2 FQGNSA. This sequence originates from a middle-aged man in good health and CMV-seronegative. J is TRBJ1-1 and V is TRBV7-2; D not certain. Source material: PBMCs. Here the CDR3 reads CASSSLRGNTEAFF. The CDR3 DNA reads as TGTGCCAGCAGCTCCCTCCGAGGGAACACTGAAGCTTTCTTT.